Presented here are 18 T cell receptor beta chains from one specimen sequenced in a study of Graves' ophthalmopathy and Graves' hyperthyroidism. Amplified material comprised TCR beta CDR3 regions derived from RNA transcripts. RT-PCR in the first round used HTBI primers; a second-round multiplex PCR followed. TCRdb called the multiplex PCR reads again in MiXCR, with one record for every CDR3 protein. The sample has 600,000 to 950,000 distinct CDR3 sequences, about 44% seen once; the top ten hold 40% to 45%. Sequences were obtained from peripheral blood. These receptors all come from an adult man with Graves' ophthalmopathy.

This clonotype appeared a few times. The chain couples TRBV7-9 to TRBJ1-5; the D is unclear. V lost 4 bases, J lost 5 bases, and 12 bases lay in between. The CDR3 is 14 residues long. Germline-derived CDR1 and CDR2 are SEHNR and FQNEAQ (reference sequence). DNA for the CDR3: TGTGCCAGCAGCTCTGAGGGAAGGTATCAGCCCCAGCATTTT. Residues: CASSSEGRYQPQHF. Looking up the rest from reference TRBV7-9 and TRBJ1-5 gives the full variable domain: DTGVSQNPRHKITKRGQNVTFRCDPISEHNRLYWYRQTLGQGPEFLTYFQNEAQLEKSRLLSDRFSAERPKGSFSTLEIQRTEQGDSAMYLCASSSEGRYQPQHFGDGTRLSIL.

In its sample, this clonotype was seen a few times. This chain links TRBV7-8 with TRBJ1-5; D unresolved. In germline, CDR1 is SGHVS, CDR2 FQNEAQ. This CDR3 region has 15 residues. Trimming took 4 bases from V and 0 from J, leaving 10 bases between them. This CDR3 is CASSYPPVSNQPQHF. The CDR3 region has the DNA TGTGCCAGCAGCTACCCCCCCGTTAGCAATCAGCCCCAGCATTTT.

The CDR3 DNA reads TGTGCCAGTAGTGTCGCGACAGGACTCTCTGGAAACACCATATATTTT. As protein: CASSVATGLSGNTIYF. V is TRBV19 and J is TRBJ1-3, with D tentatively TRBD1 (6 bases). Looked up from germline, CDR1 is LNHDA and CDR2 is SQIVND (reference sequence). CDR3 size: 16 residues. Trimming stripped 5 bases from V and 0 bases from J, with 14 bases between.

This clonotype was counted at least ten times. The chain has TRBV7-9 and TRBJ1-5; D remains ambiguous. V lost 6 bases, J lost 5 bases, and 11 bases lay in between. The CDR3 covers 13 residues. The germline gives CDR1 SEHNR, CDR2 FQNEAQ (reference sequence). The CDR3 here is CASSTNTDQPQHF. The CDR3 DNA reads TGTGCCAGCAGTACAAATACCGATCAGCCCCAGCATTTT.

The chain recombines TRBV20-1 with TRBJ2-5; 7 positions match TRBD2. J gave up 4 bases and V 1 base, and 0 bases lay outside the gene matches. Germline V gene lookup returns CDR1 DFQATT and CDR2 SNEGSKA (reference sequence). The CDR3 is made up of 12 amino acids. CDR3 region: CSARAGGETQYF. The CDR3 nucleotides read TGCAGTGCTAGAGCGGGGGGAGAGACCCAGTACTTC.

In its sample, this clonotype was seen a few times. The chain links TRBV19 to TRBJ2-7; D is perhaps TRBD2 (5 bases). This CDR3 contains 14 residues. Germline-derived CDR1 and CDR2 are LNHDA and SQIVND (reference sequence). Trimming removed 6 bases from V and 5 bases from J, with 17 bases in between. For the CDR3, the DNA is TGTGCCAGTAGCCCGGGCCAGAGGGTCGACGAGCAGTACTTC. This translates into CASSPGQRVDEQYF.

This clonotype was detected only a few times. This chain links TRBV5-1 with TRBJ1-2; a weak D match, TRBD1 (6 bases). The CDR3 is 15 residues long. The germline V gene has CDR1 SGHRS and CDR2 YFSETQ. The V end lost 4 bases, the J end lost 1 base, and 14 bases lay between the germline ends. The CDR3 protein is CASSPYEGGNYGYTF. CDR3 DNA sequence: TGCGCCAGCAGCCCGTATGAGGGGGGTAACTATGGCTACACCTTC.

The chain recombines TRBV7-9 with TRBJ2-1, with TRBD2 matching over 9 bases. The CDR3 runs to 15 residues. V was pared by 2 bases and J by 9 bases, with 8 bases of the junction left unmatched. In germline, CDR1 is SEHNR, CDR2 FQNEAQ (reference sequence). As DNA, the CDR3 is TGTGCCAGCAGCTTATACGCGGGGGGGAAGGGTGAGCAGTTCTTC. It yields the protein CASSLYAGGKGEQFF.

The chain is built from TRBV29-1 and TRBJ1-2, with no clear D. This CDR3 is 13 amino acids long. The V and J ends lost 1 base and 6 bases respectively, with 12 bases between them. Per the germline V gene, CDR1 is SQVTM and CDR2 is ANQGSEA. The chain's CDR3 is CSVEAGVEHGYTF. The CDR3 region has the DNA TGCAGCGTTGAAGCTGGGGTGGAACATGGCTACACCTTC. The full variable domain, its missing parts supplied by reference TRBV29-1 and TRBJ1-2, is SAVISQKPSRDICQRGTSLTIQCQVDSQVTMMFWYRQQPGQSLTLIATANQGSEATYESGFVIDKFPISRPNLTFSTLTVSNMSPEDSSIYLCSVEAGVEHGYTFGSGTRLTVV.

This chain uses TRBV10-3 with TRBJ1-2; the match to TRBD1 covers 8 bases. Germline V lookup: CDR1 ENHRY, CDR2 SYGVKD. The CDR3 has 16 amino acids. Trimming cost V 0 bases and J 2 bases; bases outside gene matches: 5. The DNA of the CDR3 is TGTGCCATCAGTGAGTCGATGGGACAGGCCAACTATGGCTACACCTTC. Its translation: CAISESMGQANYGYTF.

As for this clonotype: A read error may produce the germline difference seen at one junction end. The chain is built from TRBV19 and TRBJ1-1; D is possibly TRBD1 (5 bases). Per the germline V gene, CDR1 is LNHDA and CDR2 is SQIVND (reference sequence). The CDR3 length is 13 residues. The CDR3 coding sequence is TGTGCCAGCAGCTTGGCAGGGAACACTAAAGCTTTCTTT. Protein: CASSLAGNTKAFF.

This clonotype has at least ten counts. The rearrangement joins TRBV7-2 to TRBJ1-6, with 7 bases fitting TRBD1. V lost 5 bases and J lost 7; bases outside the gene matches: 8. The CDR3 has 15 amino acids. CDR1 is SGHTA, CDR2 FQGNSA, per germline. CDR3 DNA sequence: TGTGCCAGCAGCCTTGACAGGGATCGAAATTCACCCCTCCACTTT. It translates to CASSLDRDRNSPLHF.

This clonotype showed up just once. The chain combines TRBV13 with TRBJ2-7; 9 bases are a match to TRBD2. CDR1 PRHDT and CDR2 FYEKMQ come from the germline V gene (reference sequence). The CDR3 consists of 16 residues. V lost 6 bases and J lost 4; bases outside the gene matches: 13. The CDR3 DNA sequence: TGTGCCAGCAGTTTATCGGGGGCTAGCGGGAAATACGAGCAGTACTTC. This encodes CASSLSGASGKYEQYF.

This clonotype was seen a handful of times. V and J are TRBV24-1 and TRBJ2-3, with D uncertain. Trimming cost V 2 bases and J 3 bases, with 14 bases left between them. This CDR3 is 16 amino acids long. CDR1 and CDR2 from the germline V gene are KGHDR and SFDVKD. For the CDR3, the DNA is TGTGCCACCAGTGATTCGGTGGGTCAAGAGACAGATACGCAGTATTTT. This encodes CATSDSVGQETDTQYF.

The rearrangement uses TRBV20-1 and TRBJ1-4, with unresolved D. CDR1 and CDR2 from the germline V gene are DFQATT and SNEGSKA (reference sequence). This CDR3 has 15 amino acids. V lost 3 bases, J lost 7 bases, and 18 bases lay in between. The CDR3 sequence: CSASDQAMNTEKLFF. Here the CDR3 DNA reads TGCAGTGCTAGCGACCAGGCCATGAACACTGAAAAACTGTTTTTT.

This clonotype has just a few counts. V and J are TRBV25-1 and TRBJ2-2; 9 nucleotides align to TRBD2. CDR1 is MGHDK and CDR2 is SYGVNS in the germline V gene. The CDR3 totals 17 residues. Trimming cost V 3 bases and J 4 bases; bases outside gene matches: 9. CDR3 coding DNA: TGTGCCAGCAGTGATGTTGGGCGGGGGGGCGGCACCGGGGAGCTGTTTTTT. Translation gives CASSDVGRGGGTGELFF. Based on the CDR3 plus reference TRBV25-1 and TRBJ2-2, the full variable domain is EADIYQTPRYLVIGTGKKITLECSQTMGHDKMYWYQQDPGMELHLIHYSYGVNSTEKGDLSSESTVSRIRTEHFPLTLESARPSHTSQYLCASSDVGRGGGTGELFFGEGSRLTVL.

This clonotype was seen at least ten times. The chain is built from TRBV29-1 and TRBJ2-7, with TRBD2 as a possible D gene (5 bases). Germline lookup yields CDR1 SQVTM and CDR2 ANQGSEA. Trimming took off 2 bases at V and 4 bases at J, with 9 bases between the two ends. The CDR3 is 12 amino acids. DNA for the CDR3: TGCAGCGTTGAAACGAGGGAGTACGAGCAGTACTTC. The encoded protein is CSVETREYEQYF.

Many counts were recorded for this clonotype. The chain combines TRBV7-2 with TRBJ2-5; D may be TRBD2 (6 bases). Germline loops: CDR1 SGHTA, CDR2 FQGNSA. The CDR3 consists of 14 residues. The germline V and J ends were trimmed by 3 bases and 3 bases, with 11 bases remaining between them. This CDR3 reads CASSFGGGEETQYF. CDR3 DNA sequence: TGTGCCAGCAGCTTTGGCGGCGGGGAAGAGACCCAGTACTTC.